The 25 T cell receptor beta chains below were found in one sample sequenced in a study of T cell repertoires in cytomegalovirus infection. Using its own MiXCR run on the reads, TCRdb lists one record per CDR3 protein. The sample holds roughly 920,000 distinct CDR3 sequences, more than 25% seen once. Their recognized antigens are unknown. Material: cultured CD8+ T cells from PBMCs, obtained from culture after CMV antigen stimulation. The receptors derive from a human donor in good health (CMV status not recorded). Some clones in this sample may be carry-over from other donors' samples.

The V gene is TRBV5-8, the J gene TRBJ2-3, with D unresolved. Trimming shortened V by 0 bases and J by 2 bases, and 7 bases separated the two germline ends. This CDR3 is built from 14 residues. Germline V gene data show CDR1 as SGHTS and CDR2 as YDEGEE. CDR3 bases: TGTGCCAGCAGCTTGGGCGTAACCACAGATACGCAGTATTTT. Protein: CASSLGVTTDTQYF.

Concerning this clonotype: Possible read error: a much larger clone is one base away. The chain joins TRBV6-1 to TRBJ2-2, with a possible D match to TRBD1 (6 bases). The germline gives CDR1 MNHNS, CDR2 SASEGT. The CDR3 covers 13 residues. V was shortened by 6 bases and J by 4 bases, with 9 bases between the two germline ends. The CDR3 here is CASSRDITGELFF. The DNA for the CDR3 is TGTGCCAGCAGCCGGGACATCACCGGGGAGCTGTTTTTT.

The sample holds a few counts of this clonotype. The V call is TRBV19, the J call TRBJ1-1; D perhaps matches TRBD1 (6 bases). The CDR3 extends over 14 amino acids. Trimming stripped 7 bases from V and 1 base from J, with 13 bases between. From germline, CDR1 is LNHDA and CDR2 SQIVND (reference sequence). The CDR3 DNA is TGTGCCAGTACCAAGAGGACAGAGAACACTGAAGCTTTCTTT. Its translation is CASTKRTENTEAFF.

There are many counts of this clonotype. This chain connects TRBV6-6 to TRBJ1-5; D might be TRBD1 (5 bases). Germline V gene sequence: CDR1 MNHNY, CDR2 SVGAGI (reference sequence). V was shortened by 2 bases and J by 6 bases, with 14 bases between the two germline ends. The length of the CDR3 is 15 residues. CDR3 bases: TGTGCCAGCAGTTACGGGCAGGGTAGTACTCAGCCCCAGCATTTT. It translates to CASSYGQGSTQPQHF.

The chain combines TRBV4-1 with TRBJ1-1; D is uncertain. Per germline, CDR1 MGHRA and CDR2 YSYEKL. CDR3 size: 14 residues. Trimming stripped 3 bases from V and 1 base from J, with 9 bases between. The DNA of the CDR3 is TGCGCCAGCAGCCAGGGAGCTTCGAACACTGAAGCTTTCTTT. It translates to CASSQGASNTEAFF.

The V and J genes are TRBV6-2 or TRBV6-3 and TRBJ2-7; 7 nucleotides line up with TRBD1. The germline V gene has CDR1 MNHEY and CDR2 SVGEGT. The CDR3 consists of 13 residues. V lost 8 bases to trimming and J lost 3 bases; unmatched junction nucleotides: 7. The CDR3 here is CASRSTGVYEQYV. The CDR3 coding sequence is TGTGCCAGCCGAAGTACAGGGGTCTACGAGCAGTACGTC.

The DNA of the CDR3 is TGTGCCAGCAGCGTAGAACGACAGGACCGCGACTACACCTTC. Protein sequence: CASSVERQDRDYTF. The chain links TRBV9 to TRBJ1-2, with D perhaps matching TRBD1 (6 bases). Trimming stripped 0 bases from V and 10 bases from J, with 16 bases between. Germline V gene data show CDR1 as SGDLS and CDR2 as YYNGEE. The CDR3 totals 14 residues. Using reference TRBV9 and TRBJ1-2 for the parts outside the CDR3, the full variable domain is DSGVTQTPKHLITATGQRVTLRCSPRSGDLSVYWYQQSLDQGLQFLIQYYNGEERAKGNILERFSAQQFPDLHSELNLSSLELGDSALYFCASSVERQDRDYTFGSGTRLTVV.

This clonotype was seen many times. The V gene is TRBV6-5, the J gene TRBJ2-5; D assignment may be TRBD1 or TRBD2 (5 bases each). The germline V gene has CDR1 MNHEY and CDR2 SVGAGI. The CDR3 consists of 13 residues. The germline V and J ends were trimmed by 2 bases and 4 bases, with 8 bases remaining between them. Written as DNA, the CDR3 is TGTGCCAGCAGTTACGGGGGTTCAGAGACCCAGTACTTC. Its protein product is CASSYGGSETQYF.

At least ten counts were recorded for this clonotype. The rearrangement joins TRBV6-1 to TRBJ2-1; D possibly corresponds to TRBD1 (5 bases). The germline V gene has CDR1 MNHNS and CDR2 SASEGT. The V end was cut by 6 bases, the J end by 8 bases, with 17 bases between. CDR3 size: 14 residues. This CDR3 reads CASRPSRQYDEQFF. CDR3 coding DNA: TGTGCCAGCAGACCCTCCCGACAGTACGATGAGCAGTTCTTC.

The table lists this clonotype with many counts. Its ends do not fully match the called genes, so a read error is possible. J is TRBJ2-6 and V is TRBV7-7; 8 bases agree with TRBD1. The CDR3 is 18 residues long. The V gene's germline CDR1 is SSHAT and CDR2 FNYEAQ (reference sequence). CDR3 amino acids: CASSLGTGQLSGANVLTF. CDR3 in DNA: TGTGCTAGCAGCTTAGGGACAGGACAACTATCTGGGGCCAACGTCCTGACTTTC.

Of note for this clonotype: The CDR3 ends on some other residue instead of the conserved phenylalanine or tryptophan, so this is likely a read error. The rearrangement joins TRBV12-3 or TRBV12-4 to TRBJ2-5, with D uncertain. The CDR3 contains 12 residues. V dropped 4 bases and J dropped 3 bases, with 6 bases sitting between them. CDR3 loop: CASSYGEETQYS. The CDR3 DNA reads TGTGCCAGCAGTTATGGTGAAGAGACCCAGTACTCC.

This clonotype was observed a few times. The V and J genes are TRBV4-1 and TRBJ2-3, with TRBD2 matching over 8 bases. V trimming: 3 bases; J trimming: 3 bases; junction bases outside the gene matches: 5. The CDR3 extends over 15 amino acids. Per germline, CDR1 MGHRA and CDR2 YSYEKL. The CDR3 sequence: CASSQAGGLTDTQYF. DNA of the CDR3: TGCGCCAGCAGCCAGGCGGGGGGCCTGACAGATACGCAGTATTTT.

The rearrangement uses TRBV5-6 and TRBJ1-1, with D hard to call. V was trimmed by 9 bases and J by 3 bases, leaving 27 bases between them. The CDR3 spans 17 residues. In germline, CDR1 is SGHDT, CDR2 YYEEEE. The CDR3 coding sequence is TGTGCCACACGGCGGGCGACGGGTGTGAGATCTGACACTGAAGCTTTCTTT. This sequence encodes CATRRATGVRSDTEAFF.

The genes are TRBV27 and TRBJ2-7, with D maybe TRBD2 (5 bases). V was shortened by 3 bases and J by 5 bases, with 17 bases between the two germline ends. Germline CDR1 is MNHEY and CDR2 is SMNVEV (reference sequence). This CDR3 comprises 15 residues. CDR3 DNA: TGTGCCAGCAGTTTTCGCGGGCTACCTAACGACGAGCAGTACTTC. Protein product: CASSFRGLPNDEQYF.

V usage is TRBV29-1 and J usage is TRBJ1-2; 8 nucleotides agree with TRBD1. From germline, CDR1 is SQVTM and CDR2 ANQGSEA. With 7 bases clipped from V and 6 bases from J, the junction kept 4 bases outside the gene matches. This CDR3 spans 11 amino acids. CDR3 region: CSADRGDGYTF. In DNA form, the CDR3 reads TGCAGCGCCGACAGGGGTGATGGCTACACCTTC.

V and J are TRBV11-2 and TRBJ2-3; 9 positions agree with TRBD1. Germline CDR1 SGHAT, CDR2 FQNNGV. The CDR3 length is 16 residues. The V segment lost 5 bases and the J segment 4 bases; nucleotides outside the gene matches: 10. The CDR3 DNA follows: TGTGCCAGCAGCCCGGCCCCGGGACAGGGTCCAGATACGCAGTATTTT. This gives the protein CASSPAPGQGPDTQYF.

In this sample, this clonotype turned up a few times. This chain joins TRBV2 and TRBJ2-7; 8 bases align to TRBD1. Germline V lookup: CDR1 SNHLY, CDR2 FYNNEI. The CDR3 loop spans 15 amino acids. After removal of 3 bases from V and 1 base from J, the junction contained 5 bases not matched to a gene. The CDR3 spells CASSDPGQASYEQYF. CDR3 nucleotides: TGTGCCAGCAGTGACCCGGGACAGGCGTCCTACGAGCAGTACTTC.

The chain recombines TRBV6-1 with TRBJ1-5; tentative D call: TRBD1 (5 bases). V was clipped by 8 bases and J by 0 bases, with 14 bases between them. The CDR3 spans 15 residues. Germline V lookup: CDR1 MNHNS, CDR2 SASEGT. CDR3 residues: CASEDGGFSNQPQHF. CDR3 sequence (DNA): TGTGCCAGCGAGGATGGGGGTTTTAGCAATCAGCCCCAGCATTTT.

This clonotype has ten or more counts. The chain is built from TRBV7-2 and TRBJ2-5, with 8 bases lining up with TRBD2. V lost 5 bases and J lost 8; bases outside the gene matches: 10. This CDR3 region has 14 residues. Looked up from germline, CDR1 is SGHTA and CDR2 is FQGNSA. The CDR3 nucleotides are TGTGCCAGCAGCCCCAGCGGGGGTCCTCGAACCCAGTACTTC. This sequence encodes CASSPSGGPRTQYF.

This clonotype has a handful of counts. The chain combines TRBV5-4 with TRBJ1-2; D may be TRBD1 (5 bases). Germline V lookup: CDR1 SGHNT, CDR2 YYREEE (reference sequence). Trimming removed 4 bases at V and 3 bases at J, with 16 bases between. CDR3 size: 15 residues. The CDR3 loop is CASSRPLGGDYGYTF. The CDR3 bases are TGTGCCAGCAGCCGTCCCTTGGGGGGAGACTATGGCTACACCTTC.

The chain has TRBV4-3 and TRBJ2-3; D possibly uses TRBD1 or TRBD2 (5 bases each). The V gene lost 0 bases and the J gene lost 6 bases, with 19 bases spanning the gap. The CDR3 sequence is 17 residues long. Germline V gives CDR1 LGHNA, CDR2 YSLEER. DNA of the CDR3: TGCGCCAGCAGCCAAGACTCGACGGGGCCGGCGGCTGATACGCAGTATTTT. As protein: CASSQDSTGPAADTQYF.

The chain carries TRBV6-8 and TRBJ1-1; D not resolved. CDR3 length: 13 residues. Trimming pared 8 bases from V and 0 bases from J, leaving 10 bases between. Germline V CDR1 and CDR2: MNHGY, SAAAGT. The CDR3 DNA is TGTGCCAGCCTCGCCGGCCTGAACACTGAAGCTTTCTTT. This encodes CASLAGLNTEAFF.

This clonotype was seen a handful of times. The chain uses TRBV7-9 and TRBJ1-1, with a weak D call TRBD1 (5 bases). CDR1 is SEHNR and CDR2 is FQNEAQ in the germline V gene (reference sequence). The CDR3 is 16 amino acids. The ends were cut back, 4 bases at V and 0 bases at J, with 15 bases in the middle. The CDR3, as DNA: TGTGCCAGCAGCTCCACAGGCAGAGGTATGAACACTGAAGCTTTCTTT. As protein: CASSSTGRGMNTEAFF. The variable domain in full, with the rest retrieved from reference TRBV7-9 and TRBJ1-1, is DTGVSQNPRHKITKRGQNVTFRCDPISEHNRLYWYRQTLGQGPEFLTYFQNEAQLEKSRLLSDRFSAERPKGSFSTLEIQRTEQGDSAMYLCASSSTGRGMNTEAFFGQGTRLTVV.

The genes are TRBV24-1 and TRBJ2-7; the D gene is possibly TRBD1 (6 bases). The V end lost 5 bases, the J end lost 0 bases, and 16 bases lay between the germline ends. In germline, CDR1 is KGHDR, CDR2 SFDVKD. The CDR3 covers 16 residues. Written as DNA, the CDR3 is TGTGCCACCAGTGTAAGTTCCACGACAGGCTCCTACGAGCAGTACGTC. It yields the protein CATSVSSTTGSYEQYV.

This clonotype was detected ten times or more. The DNA of the CDR3 is TGTGCCAGCAGCTCAGATGAGACCTACGAGCAGTACGTC. Its protein product is CASSSDETYEQYV. The J gene is TRBJ2-7, the V gene TRBV7-2; D unclear. CDR1 is SGHTA and CDR2 is FQGNSA in the germline V gene. V gave up 4 bases and J gave up 2 bases, with 9 bases separating them. This CDR3 contains 13 residues.